One sample yielded the 5 T cell receptor beta chains listed below, sequenced in a study of regulatory T cells in long-lasting Graves disease. Time point defined: newly diagnosed GD, antithyroid drugs for less than 3 months. PBMC RNA was the source of the TCR library. Construction of the TCR beta libraries employed iRepertoire HTBI primers in conjunction with Arm-PCR of CDR3 regions. MiXCR, applied by TCRdb to the multiplex PCR reads, yields one record per CDR3 protein. The table includes hundreds of thousands of distinct CDR3 sequences, about 14% detected once. Another study also made use of these data, one on T cells in Graves' hyperthyroidism and ophthalmopathy.

The specimen was peripheral blood mononuclear cells (PBMCs), collected at new diagnosis, from a patient treated with antithyroid drugs. These receptors were obtained from a man aged 25-45 years with Graves disease.

This clonotype was recorded many times. The chain carries TRBV5-1 and TRBJ1-1; the D gene is possibly TRBD1 (5 bases). V was cut by 4 bases and J by 2 bases, with 9 bases left in between. The germline CDR1 and CDR2 sequences are SGHRS and YFSETQ. CDR3 length: 13 residues. The CDR3 is CASSPGHNTEAFF. Here the CDR3 DNA reads TGCGCCAGCAGCCCTGGACATAACACTGAAGCTTTCTTT.

This clonotype has a handful of counts. The J gene is TRBJ2-1, the V gene TRBV20-1; 8 bases agree with TRBD2. The CDR3 totals 17 residues. CDR1 and CDR2 from the germline V gene are DFQATT and SNEGSKA (reference sequence). J lost 3 bases, V lost 8 bases, and 18 bases had no gene match. The CDR3 reads CSTLSRPPSGSYNEQFF. The CDR3 nucleotides read TGCAGTACCCTCTCGCGACCCCCCAGCGGGAGCTACAATGAGCAGTTCTTC.

At least ten counts were recorded for this clonotype. The rearrangement links TRBV20-1 to TRBJ1-2; no definite D call. Germline lookup yields CDR1 DFQATT and CDR2 SNEGSKA (reference sequence). Trimming left V 3 bases short and J 4 bases short, with 15 bases between. This CDR3 spans 14 amino acids. CDR3 DNA: TGCAGTGCTAGGGAGCGGCCCGGTGGCTATGGCTACACCTTC. Residues: CSARERPGGYGYTF.

The chain has TRBV25-1 and TRBJ1-2; 8 nucleotides line up with TRBD1. The CDR3 totals 15 residues. V lost 4 bases and J lost 2; bases outside the gene matches: 6. In germline, CDR1 is MGHDK, CDR2 SYGVNS. The CDR3: CASSGRGPTNYGYTF. The CDR3, as DNA: TGTGCCAGCAGTGGCAGGGGGCCCACCAACTATGGCTACACCTTC.

This clonotype turned up a few times. This chain joins TRBV6-1 and TRBJ2-7, with TRBD2 matching over 9 bases. Germline-derived CDR1 and CDR2 are MNHNS and SASEGT. Losses at the gene ends were 7 bases for V and 1 base for J; bases not matched to a gene: 8. The CDR3 is 15 amino acids. The CDR3 spells CASTMTSGPSYEQYF. The DNA for the CDR3 is TGTGCCAGCACTATGACTAGCGGACCTTCCTACGAGCAGTACTTC.